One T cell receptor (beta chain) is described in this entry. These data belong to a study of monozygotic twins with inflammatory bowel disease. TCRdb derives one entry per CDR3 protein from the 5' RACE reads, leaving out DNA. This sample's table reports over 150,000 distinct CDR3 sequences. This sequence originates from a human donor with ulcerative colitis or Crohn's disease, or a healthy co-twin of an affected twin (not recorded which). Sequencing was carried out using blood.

CDR3 protein: CASSQTSGRAMNTGELFF. J is TRBJ2-2 and V is TRBV14; TCRdb calls TRBD2, which cannot be checked without DNA. The CDR3 is 18 amino acids. Looked up from germline, CDR1 is SGHDN and CDR2 is FVKESK.